These 21 T cell receptor beta chains were all obtained from the same sample, sequenced in a study of T cell repertoires in cytomegalovirus infection (dated by TCRdb to the late 2010s). These receptors have no identified antigens. TCRdb lists the instrument as Illumina HiSeq 1500. Using fastp at Q25 and MiXCR, TCRdb reprocessed the public reads and kept productive beta chains. Under each unique CDR3 protein, matching rows form one entry showing the most common genes and DNA. For this sample the table gives about 830,000 distinct CDR3 sequences, of which 32% were detected only once. The top ten clonotypes cover 9.5% to 15% of the sample. The treatment or condition label of this sample denotes: in vitro stimulation with specific CMV peptide epitopes to enrich CMV-specific T cells. Sequenced here: cultured CD8+ T cells from PBMCs, sampled from culture after CMV antigen stimulation. The receptors stem from a human donor in good health (CMV status not recorded). Some clones in this sample may be carry-over from other donors' samples.

V usage is TRBV7-9 and J usage is TRBJ1-2; 8 nucleotides align to TRBD1. There are 16 residues in the CDR3. The V and J ends lost 2 bases and 4 bases, in that order; junction bases with no gene match: 9. The germline V gene has CDR1 SEHNR and CDR2 FQNEAQ (reference sequence). The CDR3 region has the DNA TGTGCCAGCAGCTTATCAGGACAGGGACGGTCCTATGGCTACACCTTC. Translation: CASSLSGQGRSYGYTF.

This chain joins TRBV6-6 and TRBJ2-1; 10 bases align to TRBD2. CDR1 MNHNY and CDR2 SVGAGI come from the germline V gene (reference sequence). J was trimmed by 1 base and V by 6 bases; bases with no gene match: 6. The CDR3 sequence is 16 residues long. CDR3 residues: CASSPTSGASYNEQFF. CDR3 sequence (DNA): TGTGCCAGCAGCCCCACTAGCGGGGCTTCCTACAATGAGCAGTTCTTC.

The chain joins TRBV6-8 to TRBJ2-5; TRBD2 matches 8 bases. The CDR3 is made up of 15 amino acids. Germline CDR1 is MNHGY and CDR2 is SAAAGT. Trimming removed 6 bases from V and 7 bases from J; junction bases left unmatched: 13. As DNA, the CDR3 is TGTGCCAGCAGAAACTCGGGTAGCGGGGAGGGGACCCAGTACTTC. It translates to CASRNSGSGEGTQYF.

This chain uses TRBV20-1 with TRBJ2-3; tentatively, D is TRBD2 (5 bases). Germline V gene sequence: CDR1 DFQATT, CDR2 SNEGSKA (reference sequence). The CDR3 runs 18 residues. The V end was cut by 0 bases, the J end by 0 bases, with 19 bases between. The CDR3 nucleotides read TGCAGTGCTAGAGATGGGTTCGGGGTTTTATCTAGCACAGATACGCAGTATTTT. Residues: CSARDGFGVLSSTDTQYF.

A remark on this clonotype: A much larger clonotype is one base distant, so this may be a read error. The chain links TRBV7-2 to TRBJ1-4; no firm D call. Germline lookup yields CDR1 SGHTA and CDR2 FQGNSA. CDR3 length: 16 amino acids. CDR3 protein: CVSSFRAGRTNEKLFF. Here the CDR3 DNA reads TGTGTCAGCAGCTTTCGGGCAGGCCGAACTAATGAAAAACTGTTTTTT. The full variable domain, rest sourced from reference TRBV7-2 and TRBJ1-4, is GAGVSQSPSNKVTEKGKDVELRCDPISGHTALYWYRQSLGQGLEFLIYFQGNSAPDKSGLPSDRFSAERTGGSVSTLTIQRTQQEDSAVYLCVSSFRAGRTNEKLFFGSGTQLSVL.

This clonotype was detected many times. V gene TRBV11-1 combines with J gene TRBJ2-7; no clear D. Trimming cost V 2 bases and J 2 bases, with 10 bases left between them. CDR1 SGHAT and CDR2 FQDESV come from the germline V gene (reference sequence). This CDR3 spans 14 amino acids. CDR3 sequence reads: CASSLRRSPYEQYF. The CDR3 DNA sequence: TGTGCCAGCAGCTTAAGAAGGTCTCCCTACGAGCAGTACTTC.

V and J are TRBV5-6 and TRBJ2-1, with D possibly matching TRBD1 (6 bases). The CDR3 sequence is 17 residues long. Germline assignment: CDR1 SGHDT and CDR2 YYEEEE. Trimming left V 3 bases short and J 5 bases short, with 21 bases between. CDR3 amino acids: CASSSMPTGKFNNEQFF. In DNA form, the CDR3 reads TGTGCCAGCAGCTCCATGCCGACAGGAAAATTTAACAATGAGCAGTTCTTC.

The chain uses TRBV27 and TRBJ2-3; either TRBD1 or TRBD2 may supply D (6 bases each). The CDR3 totals 17 residues. Deletions cut 5 bases from V and 3 bases from J, with 21 bases between. Germline CDR1 MNHEY, CDR2 SMNVEV (reference sequence). DNA for the CDR3: TGTGCCAGCAGTCCCGGGGCAGGGGTTGGAGGGACAGATACGCAGTATTTT. Protein sequence: CASSPGAGVGGTDTQYF.

This clonotype was detected a few times. J is TRBJ1-6 and V is TRBV10-2; 10 bases align to TRBD1. From germline, CDR1 is WSHSY and CDR2 SAAADI. This CDR3 is 15 amino acids long. The V segment lost 6 bases and the J segment 10 bases; nucleotides outside the gene matches: 9. This CDR3 is CASRPTGQGESPLHF. CDR3 nucleotides: TGCGCCAGCAGACCTACCGGACAGGGGGAATCACCCCTCCACTTT.

In this sample, this clonotype turned up a few times. The chain combines TRBV6-2 or TRBV6-3 with TRBJ2-1; 10 nucleotides match TRBD2. Trimming took 7 bases from V and 0 from J; bases not matched to a gene: 15. The V gene's germline CDR1 is MNHEY and CDR2 SVGEGT. The CDR3 runs 19 residues. DNA for the CDR3: TGTGCCAGCAATCCTCTTAGGACTAGCGGTTCGAGCTCCTACAATGAGCAGTTCTTC. The encoded protein is CASNPLRTSGSSSYNEQFF.

The chain couples TRBV7-9 to TRBJ2-7; 9 nucleotides match TRBD2. The ends lost 3 bases at V and 7 bases at J; junction bases unmatched: 13. The CDR3 is made up of 16 amino acids. Germline lookup yields CDR1 SEHNR and CDR2 FQNEAQ (reference sequence). This chain's CDR3 is CASSLGEGSGGREQYF. The CDR3 nucleotides read TGTGCCAGCAGCTTGGGGGAAGGCAGCGGGGGGCGAGAGCAGTACTTC.

In its sample, this clonotype was seen many times. This chain connects TRBV7-2 to TRBJ2-2, with TRBD2 matching over 7 bases. The trim removed 5 bases at V and 5 bases at J, leaving 2 bases unmatched. The CDR3 has 13 residues. The V gene's germline CDR1 is SGHTA and CDR2 FQGNSA. The CDR3 protein is CASSLLATGELFF. DNA for the CDR3: TGTGCCAGCAGCCTACTAGCGACCGGGGAGCTGTTTTTT.

The chain has TRBV28 and TRBJ2-7; 7 bases agree with TRBD1. CDR3 size: 13 residues. Trimming cost V 6 bases and J 0 bases; bases outside gene matches: 2. Germline V gene sequence: CDR1 MDHEN, CDR2 SYDVKM. CDR3 region: CASSDRDSYEQYV. CDR3 DNA sequence: TGTGCCAGCAGCGACAGGGACTCCTACGAGCAGTACGTC.

This clonotype was counted between two and nine times. The genes are TRBV6-2 or TRBV6-3 and TRBJ2-3, with 9 bases aligning to TRBD2. With 5 bases clipped from V and 4 bases from J, the junction kept 10 bases outside the gene matches. The germline gives CDR1 MNHEY, CDR2 SVGEGT. The CDR3 is made up of 16 amino acids. The CDR3 DNA sequence: TGTGCCAGCAGTCCCCGCCTGCGGGGGGGCGCAGATACGCAGTATTTT. It specifies CASSPRLRGGADTQYF.

The DNA of the CDR3 is TGTGCCAGCAGCTTATTACCTTCCCGCGGGACTGTCACAGATACGCAGTATTTT. Its translation: CASSLLPSRGTVTDTQYF. The V call is TRBV11-2, the J call TRBJ2-3, with a weak D call TRBD2 (6 bases). The CDR3 contains 18 residues. Germline V gives CDR1 SGHAT, CDR2 FQNNGV. Trimming cost V 2 bases and J 2 bases, with 20 bases left between them.

J is TRBJ2-7 and V is TRBV19, with D perhaps given as TRBD1 or TRBD2 (6 bases each). The germline gives CDR1 LNHDA, CDR2 SQIVND (reference sequence). CDR3 length equals 15 residues. Deletions cut 7 bases from V and 2 bases from J, with 18 bases between. The CDR3 DNA reads as TGTGCCAGTACCTTGGGGACGGGGGCCACCTACGAGCAGTACTTC. The encoded protein is CASTLGTGATYEQYF.

This clonotype showed up just a few times. This chain joins TRBV27 and TRBJ1-6; D perhaps matches TRBD1 (5 bases). Germline V CDR1 and CDR2: MNHEY, SMNVEV (reference sequence). The CDR3 consists of 18 residues. Trimming removed 0 bases from V and 3 bases from J, with 15 bases in between. CDR3 in DNA: TGTGCCAGCAGTTTATCGGGGGACTTACGATTCTATAATTCACCCCTCCACTTT. Protein product: CASSLSGDLRFYNSPLHF.

On this clonotype: A clone one base away is much larger, so this may be a read error. V gene TRBV7-8 combines with J gene TRBJ2-5, with D perhaps matching TRBD1 (5 bases). The CDR3 length is 16 residues. Looked up from germline, CDR1 is SGHVS and CDR2 is FQNEAQ. CDR3 nucleotides: TGTGCCAACAGCACAGACAGTTTATCCGAAAAAGAGACCCAGTACTTC. Amino acid sequence: CANSTDSLSEKETQYF.

The rearrangement links TRBV6-2 or TRBV6-3 to TRBJ1-4; D unresolved. The CDR3 contains 20 residues. CDR1 is MNHEY and CDR2 is SVGEGT in the germline V gene. V dropped 2 bases and J dropped 4 bases, with 26 bases sitting between them. CDR3 sequence: CASSYPTWTDPHVDNEKLFF. CDR3 DNA: TGTGCCAGCAGTTACCCGACCTGGACGGACCCGCACGTCGATAATGAAAAACTGTTTTTT.

This clonotype was seen more than once but under ten times. The chain combines TRBV7-6 with TRBJ2-1, with TRBD2 identical over 8 bases. The CDR3 covers 15 residues. The V segment lost 1 base and the J segment 5 bases; nucleotides outside the gene matches: 4. Germline-derived CDR1 and CDR2 are SGHVS and FNYEAQ. The CDR3 DNA sequence: TGTGCCAGCAGCTTAGTCGGGGGGGCCCACAATGAGCAGTTCTTC. It encodes CASSLVGGAHNEQFF.

The chain has TRBV7-2 and TRBJ2-1; 12 positions match TRBD1. The CDR3 totals 15 residues. V lost 2 bases, J lost 6 bases, and 2 bases stayed unmatched. Germline loops: CDR1 SGHTA, CDR2 FQGNSA. CDR3 nucleotide sequence: TGTGCCAGCAGCTTATGGGACAGGGGGCTCAATGAGCAGTTCTTC. The encoded protein is CASSLWDRGLNEQFF.